A selection of T cell receptor beta chains follows, all from one sample in a study of beta chain features in type 1 diabetes. Data came from immunoSEQ multiplex PCR; TCRdb stores just in-frame clones and leaves some out. The profile shows over 150,000 clones, 6% to 9% of them singletons. Source material: central memory CD4+ T cells from blood. These receptors were obtained from a man between 18 and 35 years old with type 1 diabetes. Both conserved end residues are part of each CDR3. The order of the fields is V gene, D gene, clone size, J gene, CDR3 DNA, CDR3 protein. A D gene is named only where the DNA matches it firmly. Rows may omit the clone size; those that give it use once, few, many or a size class.

TRBV5-1	TRBD2	few	TRBJ2-3	TGCGCCAGCAGCTTGGAGCCTAGCGGGGTAACAGATACGCAGTATTTT	CASSLEPSGVTDTQYF
TRBV6-5	.	few	TRBJ1-2	TGTGCCAGCAGTTTGGGGGGGGCGCAGGACTATGGCTACACCTTC	CASSLGGAQDYGYTF
TRBV5-1	TRBD2	few	TRBJ2-5	TGCGCCAGCAGCTATGGGACTAGCCGAGAGACCCAGTACTTC	CASSYGTSRETQYF
TRBV28	.	.	TRBJ2-4	TGTGCCAGCAGCCACGCAGGGGAGAACATTCAGTACTTC	CASSHAGENIQYF
TRBV7-8	TRBD2	.	TRBJ2-2	TGTGCCAGCAGCACCGGGACTAGCGGGGTGGCCGGGGAGCTGTTTTTT	CASSTGTSGVAGELFF
TRBV28	.	few	TRBJ2-7	TGTGCCAGCAGTACCCCAGGGGCCACTGACGAGCAGTACTTC	CASSTPGATDEQYF
TRBV15	.	.	TRBJ2-1	TGTGCCACCAGCAAACAGAAACCGGGAGCCATCAATGAGCAGTTCTTC	CATSKQKPGAINEQFF
TRBV19	.	few	TRBJ1-4	TGTGCCAGTAGTATAACGGAGTTCCAAGGTGAAAAACTGTTTTTT	CASSITEFQGEKLFF
TRBV7-9	TRBD1	.	TRBJ1-1	TGTGCCAGCAGCGTCCGGGACAGGGATGTAGGATGGGCTTTCTTT	CASSVRDRDVGWAFF
TRBV28	TRBD2	.	TRBJ2-3	TGTGCCAGCAGGGGGACTAGCGGGGGCACAGATACGCAGTATTTT	CASRGTSGGTDTQYF
TRBV5-6	TRBD2	.	TRBJ2-1	TGTGCCAGCAGCAGGGAGCGGGGGGAAACCTACAATGAGCAGTTCTTC	CASSRERGETYNEQFF
TRBV29-1	TRBD1	few	TRBJ2-6	TGCAGCGTTCTAGGGACAGGGGGCTCCGGGGCCAACGTCCTGACTTTC	CSVLGTGGSGANVLTF
TRBV7-2	.	.	TRBJ1-4	TGTGCCAGCAGCTTATACGGGTCGGGAAAACTGTTTTTT	CASSLYGSGKLFF
TRBV7-8	.	few	TRBJ2-1	TGTGCCAGCAGCTTAGGGCAGGGATGGGGAAATGAGCAGTTCTTC	CASSLGQGWGNEQFF
TRBV6-5	.	.	TRBJ1-2	TGTGCCAGCAGCCCTTACTCAGGCCCCAGTAACGGCTACACCTTC	CASSPYSGPSNGYTF
TRBV7-2	.	many	TRBJ1-2	TGTGCCAGCAGCTTAGGACAGAATAACTATGGCTACACCTTC	CASSLGQNNYGYTF
TRBV7-9	.	few	TRBJ2-5	TGTGCCAGCTCCCTAATGGGGGGGGCAGAGACCCAGTACTTC	CASSLMGGAETQYF
TRBV6-1	.	many	TRBJ1-1	TGTGCCAGCAGTGAAGTAGTCGGTCGGAACACTGAAGCTTTCTTT	CASSEVVGRNTEAFF
TRBV7-9	TRBD1	few	TRBJ2-7	TGTGCCAGCAGCTCCCGGGACAGGACCTACGAGCAGTACTTC	CASSSRDRTYEQYF
TRBV7-2	.	few	TRBJ2-3	TGTGCCAGCAGCTTAGTCCCCTTCGGCACAGATACGCAGTATTTT	CASSLVPFGTDTQYF
TRBV4-3	.	many	TRBJ2-3	TGCGCCAGCAGCCAAGAACTGAGCACAGATACGCAGTATTTT	CASSQELSTDTQYF
TRBV6-6	.	.	TRBJ2-7	TGTGCCAGCAGTTACTCGGCAGGGCTTACCTACGAGCAGTACTTC	CASSYSAGLTYEQYF
TRBV5-4	.	.	TRBJ1-2	TGTGCCAGCAGCTTGGACAGCTATGGCTACACCTTC	CASSLDSYGYTF
TRBV11-2	.	few	TRBJ2-7	TGTGCCAGCAGCTTAGTCAGCACAGGCTACGAGCAGTACTTC	CASSLVSTGYEQYF
TRBV6-6	.	.	TRBJ2-5	TGTGCCAGCAGTTACGGCCCAGGCTGGGAGACCCAGTACTTC	CASSYGPGWETQYF
TRBV15	TRBD2	few	TRBJ2-3	TGTGCCACCAGCAGTTCCAGCGGGGGCCCCACAGATACGCAGTATTTT	CATSSSSGGPTDTQYF
TRBV6-6	TRBD1	.	TRBJ1-6	TGTGCCAGCAGCCCCCCCAGGGACAGTGCAAAGTCACCCCTCCACTTT	CASSPPRDSAKSPLHF
TRBV5-4	TRBD2	few	TRBJ2-5	TGTGCCAGCAGCTCCGGGGGGGCCGAGGAGACCCAGTACTTC	CASSSGGAEETQYF
TRBV27	TRBD1	.	TRBJ1-2	TGTGCCAGCAGTTTAGCCGGACAGGTTTACGGCTACACCTTC	CASSLAGQVYGYTF
TRBV30	TRBD2	few	TRBJ2-3	TGTGCCTGGACCCTCGGACTAGCGGGGATCACAGATACGCAGTATTTT	CAWTLGLAGITDTQYF
TRBV7-9	.	few	TRBJ1-4	TGTGCCAGCAGCTATAACGCGGGGCACAGTGAAAAACTGTTTTTT	CASSYNAGHSEKLFF
TRBV30	.	.	TRBJ1-1	TGTGCCTGGAGTGTAGGCGGGGGGAGCACTGAAGCTTTCTTT	CAWSVGGGSTEAFF
TRBV30	.	.	TRBJ1-5	TGTGCCTGGAGTGTACTGGGCAGGGCTCAGCCCCAGCATTTT	CAWSVLGRAQPQHF
TRBV18	.	.	TRBJ2-3	TGTGCCAGCGGAAATTCAGGGTCCCTCACAGATACGCAGTATTTT	CASGNSGSLTDTQYF
TRBV2	.	.	TRBJ2-3	TGTGCCAGCAGTGAAGCGCGGCCAGATACGCAGTATTTT	CASSEARPDTQYF
TRBV29-1	TRBD2	few	TRBJ2-1	TGCAGCGTTCGCGGGAGGGCCCGCAATGAGCAGTTCTTC	CSVRGRARNEQFF
TRBV18	.	.	TRBJ2-1	TGTGCCAGCTCACCAACCCGGGTTGAGCAGTTCTTC	CASSPTRVEQFF
TRBV18	.	few	TRBJ1-4	TGTGCCAGCTCACCAACACAGGGACGGGAAAAACTGTTTTTT	CASSPTQGREKLFF
TRBV19	.	.	TRBJ2-7	TGTGCCAGTAGTATAGATTTCCAGCGGAACTACGAGCAGTACTTC	CASSIDFQRNYEQYF
TRBV7-2	.	few	TRBJ2-5	TGTGCCAGCAGCCGACAAGCGGACTATCAAGAGACCCAGTACTTC	CASSRQADYQETQYF
TRBV7-2	TRBD2	.	TRBJ2-5	TGTGCCAGCAGCTTGACTAGCGGGGGTCAAGAGACCCAGTACTTC	CASSLTSGGQETQYF
TRBV7-2	.	few	TRBJ2-3	TGTGCCAGCAGCCCTAGCGGCACAGATACGCAGTATTTT	CASSPSGTDTQYF
TRBV11-3	TRBD1	few	TRBJ2-3	TGTGCCAGCAGCTTAGGACAGGGGGCAGGAGATACGCAGTATTTT	CASSLGQGAGDTQYF